What follows are 3 T cell receptor beta chains derived from one specimen sequenced in a study of regulatory T cells in long-lasting Graves disease. Described time point: newly diagnosed GD, antithyroid drugs for less than 3 months. PBMCs provided the RNA from which the TCR library was made. Combining iRepertoire HTBI primers with Arm-PCR of CDR3 regions, the authors built TCR beta libraries. TCRdb analysed the multiplex PCR reads with MiXCR anew, one entry per CDR3 protein. Among about 470,000 distinct CDR3 sequences, 15% were seen once, and the ten largest hold over 15%. The same data also contributed to another study, on T cells in Graves' hyperthyroidism and ophthalmopathy.

Sequences were derived from peripheral blood mononuclear cells (PBMCs), sampled at new diagnosis, from a patient treated with antithyroid drugs. The receptor source for this set is a woman in her 30s with Graves disease.

In this sample, this clonotype turned up many times. The chain is built from TRBV18 and TRBJ1-1; 7 nucleotides line up with TRBD1. J was trimmed by 4 bases and V by 5 bases; bases with no gene match: 7. CDR3 length: 14 amino acids. Per the germline V gene, CDR1 is KGHSH and CDR2 is LQKENI. The DNA of the CDR3 is TGTGCCAGCTCAGCCGGGACAGATGCCACTGAAGCTTTCTTT. This encodes CASSAGTDATEAFF.

With respect to this clonotype: A much larger clone sits a single nucleotide away, making a read error possible. The chain is built from TRBV29-1 and TRBJ2-1; D is possibly TRBD2 (6 bases). The J call may be wrong; the DNA end is better matched by TRBJ2-5. This CDR3 has 10 amino acids. From germline, CDR1 is SQVTM and CDR2 ANQGSEA. The DNA for the CDR3 is TGCAGCGTCAACGGGGGGACCCAGTACTTC. This translates into CSVNGGTQYF.

This clonotype has ten or more counts. The chain carries TRBV30 and TRBJ2-1; D remains ambiguous. V dropped 0 bases and J dropped 5 bases, with 8 bases sitting between them. Germline CDR1 GTSNPN, CDR2 SVGIG (reference sequence). The CDR3 has 13 residues. This chain's CDR3 is CAWSVNRDNEQFF. The CDR3 DNA follows: TGTGCCTGGAGTGTAAATCGGGACAATGAGCAGTTCTTC.